The 17 T cell receptor beta chains in this list originate from one sample, sequenced in a study of cytomegalovirus exposure and HLA in healthy donors. The primer mix had 60 Vbeta and 13 Jbeta primers. The data were produced by immunoSEQ multiplex PCR, yet TCRdb's version contains in-frame clones alone and is incomplete. The data hold 100,000 to 150,000 clones, with roughly 70% observed a single time. Sequencing was performed on PBMCs. The receptors shown here come from a woman aged 50 to 60 in good health and CMV-seropositive.

The chain recombines TRBV29-1 with TRBJ1-4; unclear D gene. Trimming shortened V by 5 bases and J by 6 bases, and 10 bases separated the two germline ends. The CDR3 has 12 residues. In germline, CDR1 is SQVTM, CDR2 ANQGSEA. CDR3 protein: CSVRTEHEKLFF. As DNA, the CDR3 is TGCAGCGTTCGTACAGAACATGAAAAACTGTTTTTT.

A single count supports this clone. This rearrangement joins TRBV9 to TRBJ2-7; D remains unclear. CDR3 length equals 15 residues. In germline, CDR1 is SGDLS, CDR2 YYNGEE. Trimming stripped 2 bases from V and 2 bases from J, with 14 bases between. In DNA form, the CDR3 reads TGTGCCAGCAGCGTGTACAGTGGCAATACCTACGAGCAGTACTTC. Translated, it gives CASSVYSGNTYEQYF.

This clone showed up just once. V and J are TRBV4-2 and TRBJ2-1; 9 bases fit TRBD2. Trimming cost V 2 bases and J 8 bases; bases outside gene matches: 13. This CDR3 has 17 residues. Germline loops: CDR1 LGHNA, CDR2 YNFKEQ. For the CDR3, the DNA is TGTGCCAGCAGCCAACCCTGGGCGGGAGGGCCTGAGGATGAGCAGTTCTTC. This sequence encodes CASSQPWAGGPEDEQFF.

The chain uses TRBV12-5 and TRBJ2-3, with 8 bases that match TRBD2. CDR1 is LGHNT and CDR2 is FRNRAP in the germline V gene. The CDR3 contains 15 residues. V shed 7 bases and J 1 base; nucleotides not matched to a gene: 7. CDR3 coding DNA: TGTGCTAGTGTAGAGCGGGGGCCGCGCACAGATACGCAGTATTTT. Translation gives CASVERGPRTDTQYF.

The CDR3 sequence: CASIITRDRASGYTF. CDR3 nucleotide sequence: TGTGCCAGCATCATAACCCGGGACAGGGCGAGTGGCTACACCTTC. V usage is TRBV28 and J usage is TRBJ1-2; 9 bases fit TRBD1. Germline loops: CDR1 MDHEN, CDR2 SYDVKM. After removal of 7 bases from V and 7 bases from J, the junction contained 13 bases not matched to a gene. The CDR3 runs 15 residues.

The chain links TRBV6-5 to TRBJ1-2; 8 nucleotides match TRBD1. This CDR3 comprises 13 residues. V was pared by 6 bases and J by 8 bases, with 8 bases of the junction left unmatched. Germline loops: CDR1 MNHEY, CDR2 SVGAGI. The CDR3 DNA sequence: TGTGCCAGCAGCTCCGGGACAGGAGGCGGCTACACCTTC. Translating it yields CASSSGTGGGYTF.

The chain joins TRBV30 to TRBJ1-3; TRBD1 might be the D (5 bases). Germline V CDR1 and CDR2: GTSNPN, SVGIG (reference sequence). The V end was cut by 2 bases, the J end by 7 bases, with 18 bases between. The length of the CDR3 is 15 residues. The CDR3 is CAWSILGREVNTIYF. CDR3 DNA sequence: TGTGCCTGGAGTATTTTGGGCAGGGAAGTGAACACCATATATTTT.

This clone was observed a few times. The rearrangement uses TRBV29-1 and TRBJ1-1, with D possibly being TRBD1 (5 bases). Deletions cut 4 bases from V and 1 base from J, with 13 bases between. Germline V gene data show CDR1 as SQVTM and CDR2 as ANQGSEA. This CDR3 spans 14 amino acids. In DNA form, the CDR3 reads TGCAGCGTTGTACGGGGGAAGAGGAACACTGAAGCTTTCTTT. Translating it yields CSVVRGKRNTEAFF.

The rearrangement uses TRBV7-2 and TRBJ1-4, with 7 bases fitting TRBD1. V lost 5 bases, J lost 8 bases, and 11 bases stayed unmatched. Germline-derived CDR1 and CDR2 are SGHTA and FQGNSA. The CDR3 runs to 15 residues. The CDR3 reads CASSLRQGLNEKLFF. In DNA form, the CDR3 reads TGTGCCAGCAGCCTAAGACAGGGCCTTAACGAAAAACTGTTTTTT.

This clone showed up just once. This chain uses TRBV5-1 with TRBJ1-1; TRBD1 matches 7 bases. The length of the CDR3 is 21 residues. Germline V gene data show CDR1 as SGHRS and CDR2 as YFSETQ. With V trimmed by 4 bases and J by 0 bases, 24 bases remained unmatched. The CDR3: CASSPDPGQSPRGFMNTEAFF. As DNA, the CDR3 is TGCGCCAGCAGCCCGGACCCGGGACAGTCCCCAAGGGGGTTTATGAACACTGAAGCTTTCTTT.

V gene TRBV19 combines with J gene TRBJ1-3, with D uncertain. This CDR3 is 13 amino acids long. CDR1 and CDR2 (germline): LNHDA, SQIVND (reference sequence). V shed 7 bases and J shed 3 bases, with 10 bases lying between them. CDR3 nucleotide sequence: TGTGCCAGTAACGGACTCGTTGGAAACACCATATATTTT. Its translation is CASNGLVGNTIYF.

This chain uses TRBV4-2 with TRBJ2-3; TRBD2 agrees at 7 bases. There are 18 residues in the CDR3. CDR1 and CDR2 from the germline V gene are LGHNA and YNFKEQ. The V segment lost 0 bases and the J segment 5 bases; nucleotides outside the gene matches: 14. The CDR3 coding sequence is TGTGCCAGCAGCCAAGATCGGCGGACTAGTCATCTAGGAGATACGCAGTATTTT. It codes for CASSQDRRTSHLGDTQYF.

The chain's CDR3 is CASSLGQELEAFF. The CDR3 region has the DNA TGTGCCAGCAGCTTAGGACAGGAACTTGAAGCTTTCTTT. The chain joins TRBV7-8 to TRBJ1-1; the D gene is possibly TRBD1 (6 bases). V was cut by 1 base and J by 7 bases, with 10 bases left in between. The germline V gene has CDR1 SGHVS and CDR2 FQNEAQ. The length of the CDR3 is 13 residues. Full variable domain (missing parts from reference TRBV7-8 and TRBJ1-1): GAGVSQSPRYKVAKRGQDVALRCDPISGHVSLFWYQQALGQGPEFLTYFQNEAQLDKSGLPSDRFFAERPEGSVSTLKIQRTQQEDSAVYLCASSLGQELEAFFGQGTRLTVV.

The J gene is TRBJ1-3, the V gene TRBV6-1; D gene unclear. V gave up 2 bases and J gave up 4 bases, with 12 bases separating them. Germline V gene sequence: CDR1 MNHNS, CDR2 SASEGT. CDR3 length: 15 amino acids. The CDR3 protein is CASSESARGGNTIYF. The DNA of the CDR3 is TGTGCCAGCAGTGAATCGGCGCGGGGAGGAAACACCATATATTTT.

This clone was counted once. The rearrangement uses TRBV19 and TRBJ1-2; TRBD1 matches 8 bases. Germline values: CDR1 LNHDA, CDR2 SQIVND (reference sequence). V dropped 6 bases and J dropped 6; count of bases not matched to a gene: 3. The CDR3 loop spans 12 amino acids. The CDR3 is CASRNRGNGYTF. The CDR3 DNA reads as TGTGCCAGTAGAAACAGGGGGAATGGCTACACCTTC.

The chain has TRBV27 and TRBJ2-1, with TRBD2 identical over 9 bases. The CDR3 covers 15 residues. Per the germline V gene, CDR1 is MNHEY and CDR2 is SMNVEV (reference sequence). After removal of 7 bases from V and 9 bases from J, the junction contained 13 bases not matched to a gene. CDR3 residues: CASTSSLAGTGEQFF. The CDR3 nucleotides are TGTGCCAGCACCTCTTCCCTAGCGGGGACGGGTGAGCAGTTCTTC.

CDR3 sequence (DNA): TGTGCCAGCAGCTACGACAGGGGGCGCGGCTACACCTTC. Its translation: CASSYDRGRGYTF. This sequence joins TRBV7-2 and TRBJ1-2, with 10 bases matching TRBD1. The CDR3 sequence is 13 residues long. J lost 8 bases, V lost 4 bases, and 4 bases had no gene match. CDR1 is SGHTA and CDR2 is FQGNSA in the germline V gene.